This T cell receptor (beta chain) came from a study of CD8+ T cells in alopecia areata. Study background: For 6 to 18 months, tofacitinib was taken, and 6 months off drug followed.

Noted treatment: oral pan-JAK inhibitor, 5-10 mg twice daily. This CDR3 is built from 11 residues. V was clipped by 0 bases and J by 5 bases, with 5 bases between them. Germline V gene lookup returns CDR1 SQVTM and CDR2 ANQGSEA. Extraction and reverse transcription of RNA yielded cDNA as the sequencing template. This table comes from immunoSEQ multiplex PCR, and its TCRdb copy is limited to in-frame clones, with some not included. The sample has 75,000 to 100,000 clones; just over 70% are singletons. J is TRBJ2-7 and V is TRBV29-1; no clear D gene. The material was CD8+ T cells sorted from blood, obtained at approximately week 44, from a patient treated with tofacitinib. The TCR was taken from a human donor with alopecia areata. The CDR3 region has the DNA TGCAGCGTTGAAGAACGGAACGAGCAGTACTTC. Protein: CSVEERNEQYF.